This entry features one T cell receptor (beta chain) sequence. Its antigen remains unidentified. There are no base qualities to consult, and no much larger clone falls within one base. From V the trimming removes 6 bases and from J it removes 9 bases, while the gene matches leave 7 bases of the junction unaccounted for. Spanning cysteine to phenylalanine, the CDR3 consists of 13 amino acids. Only the CDR3 region is kept as DNA, spanning 39 bases read in frame from base 1. The germline V gene gives CDR1 as MNHEY and CDR2 as SVGAGI. This sample is part of a study of T-cell memory formation after mild COVID-19 (TCRdb year 2021). In terms of the full investigation: TCR sequence clusters from the two donors were found to be largely donor specific. T-cell clones expanding and contracting after mild COVID-19 in two donors were tracked by longitudinal TCRalpha and TCRbeta repertoire sequencing. The cohort comprised two young, previously healthy adult volunteers, one female and one male. Overall study results and their limits: Contracting CD4+ clones were located mainly in the CM and EM memory subsets, whereas CD8+ clones were found to be enriched in EMRA. The second-wave clones that peaked on day 37 were not confirmed to be SARS-CoV-2 specific. The study covered only a couple of mild cases, and larger cohorts including severe cases with pre-infection samples were considered necessary. The detection of some responding clones in pre-infection memory suggests that pre-existing cross-reactive memory T cells joined the SARS-CoV-2 response. Clones contracting from day 15 to 85 had balanced CD4/CD8 phenotypes, while a second wave expanding from day 15 to 37 was biased towards CD4+.

For sequencing, an Illumina NovaSeq 6000 was employed. TCRalpha and TCRbeta cDNA libraries were constructed by 5'RACE with constant-segment primers, with sample barcodes and unique molecular identifiers being introduced. Trizol reagent was used to extract RNA from every sample. Libraries were amplified in two PCR steps, with a second sample barcode and Illumina TruSeq adapters added in the second step. Libraries were sequenced on an Illumina NovaSeq with 2 x 150 bp paired-end reads. The authors' analysis ran thus. Demultiplexing of reads and collapsing into UMI-guided consensus sequences were performed with migec v1.2.7. Using mixcr v2.1.11, UMI consensuses were aligned to TRA and TRB V and J templates and then assembled into clonotypes. A clonotype was counted as expanded or contracted only if both edgeR and NoisET called the change significant, with noise models trained on biological replicates. For edgeR calls, the thresholds were a false discovery rate-adjusted p below 0.01 and a log2 fold-change of 1. As an exploratory analysis of dynamics, max-normalized trajectories of the 1000 most abundant clonotypes were examined with PCA combined with hierarchical clustering. Each responding clone was given a CD4 or CD8 phenotype based on the CD4+ and CD8+ repertoires, which had been sequenced separately. TCRdb trimmed the raw reads at Q25, called clones with MiXCR and kept productive beta chains. Every distinct CDR3 protein forms one entry, paired with its most common genes and DNA. These V and J calls rely on TCRdb rather than the paper's analysis. Recorded for this sample are some 340,000 distinct CDR3 sequences; 10% to 15% of them occurred a single time. Around 21% of the sample is held by the ten biggest clonotypes.

PBMCs were isolated by Ficoll-Paque density gradient centrifugation. Source material: PBMCs or a T cell subset sorted from them (not recorded which). This sequence was found in a man younger than 35 who had mild COVID-19 (a few samples of this study predate the infection). The sample titles of this study are shuffled in the database, so cell type and time point are left out; the donor was told from shared clones. Recombination connected TRBV6-5 to TRBJ2-2; 7 bases in the middle match TRBD1. The CDR3 loop reads CASSYGQDRELFF. The nucleotides are TGTGCCAGCAGCTACGGACAGGACAGGGAGCTGTTTTTT.